These 28 T cell receptor beta chains were all obtained from the same sample, sequenced in a study of cytomegalovirus exposure and HLA in healthy donors. The PCR employed 60 Vbeta primers together with 13 Jbeta primers. Sequenced by immunoSEQ multiplex PCR; TCRdb stores in-frame clones only, minus some. The profile covers about 150,000 clones, with over 65% appearing a single time and approximately 1.3% taken by the ten largest. Sequencing was performed on PBMCs. The source is a woman in her thirties in good health and CMV-seropositive.

The chain couples TRBV2 to TRBJ2-6; 8 positions match TRBD1. The CDR3 length is 16 residues. Germline CDR1 is SNHLY and CDR2 is FYNNEI. The V segment lost 8 bases and the J segment 0 bases; nucleotides outside the gene matches: 6. CDR3 nucleotides: TGTGCCAGCGGCGGACAGGGTTCCTCTGGGGCCAACGTCCTGACTTTC. Amino acid sequence: CASGGQGSSGANVLTF. The full variable domain, completed using reference TRBV2 and TRBJ2-6, is EPEVTQTPSHQVTQMGQEVILRCVPISNHLYFYWYRQILGQKVEFLVSFYNNEISEKSEIFDDQFSVERPDGSNFTLKIRSTKLEDSAMYFCASGGQGSSGANVLTFGAGSRLTVL.

This clone was seen a single time. V is TRBV2 and J is TRBJ2-5; the match to TRBD2 covers 11 bases. V lost 5 bases to trimming and J lost 4 bases; unmatched junction nucleotides: 6. This CDR3 is built from 15 residues. CDR1 SNHLY and CDR2 FYNNEI come from the germline V gene. CDR3 sequence: CASSKSGTSGETQYF. The CDR3, as DNA: TGTGCCAGCAGTAAGTCCGGGACTAGCGGAGAGACCCAGTACTTC.

V gene TRBV10-1 combines with J gene TRBJ2-3; 7 nucleotides line up with TRBD2. In germline, CDR1 is WNHNN, CDR2 SYGVQD (reference sequence). This CDR3 has 14 amino acids. The V and J ends lost 3 bases and 4 bases, in that order; junction bases with no gene match: 4. This CDR3 is CASSDRTSSDTQYF. In DNA, the CDR3 is TGCGCCAGCAGTGACAGGACTAGTTCAGATACGCAGTATTTT.

The chain links TRBV27 to TRBJ1-4; no definite D call. Trimming pared 4 bases from V and 5 bases from J, leaving 8 bases between. Germline-derived CDR1 and CDR2 are MNHEY and SMNVEV (reference sequence). This CDR3 has 13 amino acids. In DNA, the CDR3 is TGTGCCAGCAGTTGGTCCAGGAATGAAAAACTGTTTTTT. Protein sequence: CASSWSRNEKLFF.

The chain uses TRBV10-2 and TRBJ1-5; 9 bases map to TRBD1. This CDR3 spans 17 amino acids. Germline V gives CDR1 WSHSY, CDR2 SAAADI. V trimming: 0 bases; J trimming: 6 bases; junction bases outside the gene matches: 9. The CDR3 loop reads CASSESGGDRGVQPQHF. The CDR3 DNA follows: TGCGCCAGCAGTGAGTCGGGCGGCGACAGGGGGGTTCAGCCCCAGCATTTT.

V usage is TRBV23-1 and J usage is TRBJ1-1; possibly TRBD1 for D (5 bases). TRBV23-1 is placed among ORFs of uncertain function. The germline V and J ends were trimmed by 0 bases and 4 bases, with 18 bases remaining between them. The CDR3 contains 17 residues. The CDR3 region is CASSQSGFPGAGTEAFF. The CDR3 bases are TGCGCCAGCAGTCAATCTGGGTTCCCTGGGGCAGGCACTGAAGCTTTCTTT.

The rearrangement uses TRBV10-3 and TRBJ2-5, with D perhaps TRBD1 (6 bases). The CDR3 spans 15 residues. Germline CDR1 is ENHRY and CDR2 is SYGVKD. Trimming removed 4 bases at V and 4 bases at J, with 16 bases between. This chain's CDR3 is CAISAAQGGLETQYF. The CDR3 nucleotides read TGTGCCATCAGTGCTGCACAGGGTGGGTTAGAGACCCAGTACTTC.

V and J are TRBV11-3 and TRBJ2-5, with 9 bases matching TRBD2. Germline assignment: CDR1 SGHNT and CDR2 YENEEA. Trimming took 5 bases from V and 5 from J; bases not matched to a gene: 9. This CDR3 is built from 15 residues. DNA of the CDR3: TGTGCCAGCAGCCGGCGAGCGGGAGGTGGCGAGACCCAGTACTTC. It translates to CASSRRAGGGETQYF. Together with reference TRBV11-3 and TRBJ2-5, the CDR3 gives the full variable domain: EAGVVQSPRYKIIEKKQPVAFWCNPISGHNTLYWYLQNLGQGPELLIRYENEEAVDDSQLPKDRFSAERLKGVDSTLKIQPAELGDSAVYLCASSRRAGGGETQYFGPGTRLLVL.

The rearrangement links TRBV6-6 to TRBJ2-5; 7 bases are a match to TRBD2. The CDR3 is 14 residues long. The germline V gene encodes CDR1 MNHNY and CDR2 SVGAGI (reference sequence). The ends lost 3 bases at V and 4 bases at J; junction bases unmatched: 5. CDR3 sequence (DNA): TGTGCCAGCAGTTATAGCGGCGGGGGAGAGACCCAGTACTTC. As protein: CASSYSGGGETQYF.

The chain carries TRBV7-2 and TRBJ2-7; D ambiguous. Germline CDR1 and CDR2: SGHTA and FQGNSA. V shed 1 base and J shed 5 bases, with 12 bases lying between them. The CDR3 is made up of 14 amino acids. CDR3 sequence (DNA): TGTGCCAGCAGCTTAGGACACGATATCAACGAGCAGTACTTC. This sequence encodes CASSLGHDINEQYF.

The chain joins TRBV30 to TRBJ2-3; the D gene is possibly TRBD2 (6 bases). V shed 2 bases and J shed 6 bases, with 15 bases lying between them. The germline V gene encodes CDR1 GTSNPN and CDR2 SVGIG (reference sequence). CDR3 length: 14 amino acids. CDR3 DNA sequence: TGTGCCTGGAGTAGTCGGACCCGGGGGGATACGCAGTATTTT. Translation gives CAWSSRTRGDTQYF.

The CDR3 sequence is CASSPGGAKSNADTQYF. The CDR3 coding sequence is TGTGCCAGCAGCCCTGGGGGGGCGAAGTCAAACGCAGATACGCAGTATTTT. The chain uses TRBV5-4 and TRBJ2-3; D may be TRBD2 (7 bases). Trimming cost V 4 bases and J 4 bases, with 22 bases left between them. The CDR3 is 17 residues long. Germline loops: CDR1 SGHNT, CDR2 YYREEE (reference sequence). The whole variable domain, remainder taken from reference TRBV5-4 and TRBJ2-3, is ETGVTQSPTHLIKTRGQQVTLRCSSQSGHNTVSWYQQALGQGPQFIFQYYREEENGRGNFPPRFSGLQFPNYSSELNVNALELDDSALYLCASSPGGAKSNADTQYFGPGTRLTVL.

This clone was counted a few times. CDR3 in DNA: TGTGCCTGGGAACCTTACGTGGCGGGGAACACTGAAGCTTTCTTT. Translated: CAWEPYVAGNTEAFF. The genes are TRBV30 and TRBJ1-1; D ambiguous. Per germline, CDR1 GTSNPN and CDR2 SVGIG (reference sequence). Trimming took 5 bases from V and 1 from J, leaving 17 bases between them. The CDR3 length is 15 residues.

The sample holds a few counts of this clone. V usage is TRBV15 and J usage is TRBJ2-2; TRBD2 agrees at 7 bases. The CDR3 consists of 14 residues. V dropped 8 bases and J dropped 1; count of bases not matched to a gene: 4. Per the germline V gene, CDR1 is LNHNV and CDR2 is YYDKDF (reference sequence). CDR3 nucleotide sequence: TGTGCCACCGGGGAGGGGCTGAACACCGGGGAGCTGTTTTTT. Amino acids: CATGEGLNTGELFF.

The chain links TRBV30 to TRBJ1-4, with 12 nucleotides matching TRBD1. Per germline, CDR1 GTSNPN and CDR2 SVGIG (reference sequence). This CDR3 comprises 16 residues. Trimming at V came to 4 bases and at J to 1 base, leaving 4 bases not matched to a gene. CDR3: CAWTRDRGQTNEKLFF. DNA of the CDR3: TGTGCCTGGACCCGGGACAGGGGGCAAACTAATGAAAAACTGTTTTTT.

The chain has TRBV7-2 and TRBJ2-6, with D tentatively TRBD1 (6 bases). The CDR3 extends over 15 amino acids. Trimming stripped 1 base from V and 10 bases from J, with 14 bases between. Germline CDR1 is SGHTA and CDR2 is FQGNSA. The CDR3 DNA sequence: TGTGCCAGCAGCTTAGATGGTCAGGGGTATAACGTCCTGACTTTC. Protein product: CASSLDGQGYNVLTF.

The V gene is TRBV13, the J gene TRBJ2-3, with 9 bases identical to TRBD2. CDR1 and CDR2 (germline): PRHDT, FYEKMQ (reference sequence). The CDR3 sequence is 13 residues long. Trimming at V came to 8 bases and at J to 6 bases, leaving 6 bases not matched to a gene. CDR3 sequence: CASGPSGRDTQYF. The CDR3 bases are TGTGCCAGCGGACCAAGCGGGAGGGATACGCAGTATTTT. Together with reference TRBV13 and TRBJ2-3, the CDR3 gives the full variable domain: AAGVIQSPRHLIKEKRETATLKCYPIPRHDTVYWYQQGPGQDPQFLISFYEKMQSDKGSIPDRFSAQQFSDYHSELNMSSLELGDSALYFCASGPSGRDTQYFGPGTRLTVL.

This clone appeared a few times. This chain links TRBV27 with TRBJ2-7; a possible D gene is TRBD1 (5 bases). This CDR3 is built from 15 residues. Germline values: CDR1 MNHEY, CDR2 SMNVEV (reference sequence). V was shortened by 0 bases and J by 2 bases, with 11 bases between the two germline ends. CDR3 DNA sequence: TGTGCCAGCAGTTTATCGTTGGCAGGGACCTACGAGCAGTACTTC. Translating gives CASSLSLAGTYEQYF.

The chain couples TRBV7-2 to TRBJ1-1, with a tentative D call TRBD1 (5 bases). The CDR3 has 19 amino acids. Germline CDR1 reads SGHTA; CDR2 reads FQGNSA. Trimming took 1 base from V and 6 from J, leaving 27 bases between them. This chain's CDR3 is CASSLESLEGGEDKSEAFF. In DNA, the CDR3 is TGTGCCAGCAGCTTAGAGAGCCTTGAGGGAGGGGAGGATAAGTCTGAAGCTTTCTTT.

The genes are TRBV4-1 and TRBJ1-2; TRBD1 aligns across 7 bases. Germline values: CDR1 MGHRA, CDR2 YSYEKL. V lost 1 base to trimming and J lost 3 bases; unmatched junction nucleotides: 8. This CDR3 comprises 16 residues. CDR3 nucleotides: TGCGCCAGCAGCCAAGTACCGGGACAGTTTCACTATGGCTACACCTTC. Translation: CASSQVPGQFHYGYTF.

In DNA form, the CDR3 reads TGTGCCAGCAGCTTTCGACAGGGTAAAGAGACCCAGTACTTC. Translating it yields CASSFRQGKETQYF. The V and J genes are TRBV7-9 and TRBJ2-5; 7 bases are a match to TRBD1. CDR1 and CDR2 (germline): SEHNR, FQNEAQ (reference sequence). The length of the CDR3 is 14 residues. The V segment lost 3 bases and the J segment 3 bases; nucleotides outside the gene matches: 4.

This rearrangement joins TRBV4-3 to TRBJ2-7, with 11 bases identical to TRBD2. After removal of 1 base from V and 6 bases from J, the junction contained 5 bases not matched to a gene. Germline values: CDR1 LGHNA, CDR2 YSLEER. This CDR3 contains 15 residues. The CDR3 nucleotides read TGCGCCAGCAGCCAAGGCCCAGGACTAGCGGGCGAGCAGTACTTC. Residues: CASSQGPGLAGEQYF.

This chain connects TRBV13 to TRBJ1-2; 8 bases are a match to TRBD1. CDR3 size: 15 residues. Germline-derived CDR1 and CDR2 are PRHDT and FYEKMQ (reference sequence). Trimming at V came to 4 bases and at J to 3 bases, leaving 7 bases not matched to a gene. The CDR3 loop is CASSWETGADYGYTF. The CDR3 DNA follows: TGTGCCAGCAGCTGGGAGACAGGGGCGGACTATGGCTACACCTTC. Using reference TRBV13 and TRBJ1-2 for the parts outside the CDR3, the full variable domain is AAGVIQSPRHLIKEKRETATLKCYPIPRHDTVYWYQQGPGQDPQFLISFYEKMQSDKGSIPDRFSAQQFSDYHSELNMSSLELGDSALYFCASSWETGADYGYTFGSGTRLTVV.

For this clone: In the same sample, other DNA sequences code for this CDR3. CDR3 bases: TGTGCCTGGAGTGTAGGCCTAGCGGGAGCGAATGAGCAGTTCTTC. It translates to CAWSVGLAGANEQFF. This chain connects TRBV30 to TRBJ2-1; TRBD2 matches at 10 bases. V shed 0 bases and J 7 bases; nucleotides not matched to a gene: 6. This CDR3 is built from 15 residues. Germline V gives CDR1 GTSNPN, CDR2 SVGIG (reference sequence).

In its sample, this clone was seen a few times. V and J are TRBV2 and TRBJ2-1; 8 bases map to TRBD2. V was pared by 10 bases and J by 4 bases, with 12 bases of the junction left unmatched. The CDR3 has 15 residues. The germline CDR1 and CDR2 sequences are SNHLY and FYNNEI. The CDR3 DNA reads TGTGCCAACAGAAAACTAGCGGAGCCTTACAATGAGCAGTTCTTC. As protein: CANRKLAEPYNEQFF.

V and J are TRBV15 and TRBJ2-7, with D perhaps TRBD2 (5 bases). CDR3 length equals 18 residues. Germline values: CDR1 LNHNV, CDR2 YYDKDF (reference sequence). Trimming cost V 0 bases and J 3 bases, with 21 bases left between them. The CDR3 protein is CATSRDTIALGMYYEQYF. CDR3 in DNA: TGTGCCACCAGCAGAGATACTATAGCGTTGGGGATGTACTACGAGCAGTACTTC.

The CDR3 loop reads CASSFRADNYGYTF. The CDR3 coding sequence is TGTGCCAGCAGCTTCAGGGCGGATAACTATGGCTACACCTTC. V and J are TRBV5-5 and TRBJ1-2; D is possibly TRBD1 (5 bases). V was pared by 2 bases and J by 1 base, with 9 bases between. In germline, CDR1 is SGHKS, CDR2 YYEKEE (reference sequence). The CDR3 covers 14 residues.

This clone was seen once. CDR3 coding DNA: TGTGCCAGCGCCAGACAGCAAAATGAAAAACTGTTTTTT. Residues: CASARQQNEKLFF. This sequence joins TRBV6-4 and TRBJ1-4, with D tentatively TRBD1 (5 bases). Per germline, CDR1 MRHNA and CDR2 SNTAGT. This CDR3 is 13 amino acids long. V was clipped by 8 bases and J by 5 bases, with 12 bases between them.